This passage covers 5 T cell receptor beta chains from one sample sequenced in a study of cytomegalovirus exposure and HLA in healthy donors. TCRdb keeps only in-frame clones here, not all; method: immunoSEQ multiplex PCR. The table records fewer than 120,000 clones, around 90% of them present only once. Sequencing was done on a sample of PBMCs. The receptors here all came from a woman aged 18-35 years in good health and CMV-seronegative.

The gene calls are TRBV11-2 and TRBJ2-1; 7 positions match TRBD2. The CDR3 has 18 residues. Germline CDR1 reads SGHAT; CDR2 reads FQNNGV. J gave up 6 bases and V 5 bases, and 19 bases lay outside the gene matches. CDR3 protein: CASSQMGILAGIGNEQFF. The CDR3 DNA follows: TGTGCCAGCAGCCAAATGGGGATATTAGCGGGTATTGGCAATGAGCAGTTCTTC. The variable domain in full, with the rest retrieved from reference TRBV11-2 and TRBJ2-1, is EAGVAQSPRYKIIEKRQSVAFWCNPISGHATLYWYQQILGQGPKLLIQFQNNGVVDDSQLPKDRFSAERLKGVDSTLKIQPAKLEDSAVYLCASSQMGILAGIGNEQFFGPGTRLTVL.

The chain employs TRBV4-1 and TRBJ2-1; tentative D call: TRBD1 (6 bases). Germline CDR1 MGHRA, CDR2 YSYEKL. The V end was cut by 4 bases, the J end by 8 bases, with 15 bases between. CDR3 length equals 14 residues. CDR3 bases: TGCGCCAGCAGCCTTCCCCAGGGGTTTGATGAGCAGTTCTTC. Protein product: CASSLPQGFDEQFF.

V gene TRBV28 combines with J gene TRBJ2-1; 12 bases agree with TRBD2. Trimming took 2 bases from V and 6 from J; bases not matched to a gene: 2. The CDR3 runs 15 residues. Germline CDR1 is MDHEN and CDR2 is SYDVKM. CDR3 DNA sequence: TGTGCCAGCAGTTTACGGACTAGCGGGGCCAATGAGCAGTTCTTC. This codes for CASSLRTSGANEQFF.

The chain links TRBV28 to TRBJ1-4; 8 bases line up with TRBD1. The V segment lost 7 bases and the J segment 7 bases; nucleotides outside the gene matches: 8. The CDR3 runs 14 residues. Germline CDR1 is MDHEN and CDR2 is SYDVKM. The CDR3 protein is CASIPGGGGEKLFF. DNA of the CDR3: TGTGCCAGCATTCCAGGGGGCGGGGGTGAAAAACTGTTTTTT.

The CDR3 bases are TGTGCCACCAGGGCCAATGAGCAGTTCTTC. Translated, it gives CATRANEQFF. This chain uses TRBV2 with TRBJ2-1; D is perhaps TRBD1 (5 bases). Trimming stripped 10 bases from V and 6 bases from J, with 7 bases between. CDR3 size: 10 residues. Germline values: CDR1 SNHLY, CDR2 FYNNEI.